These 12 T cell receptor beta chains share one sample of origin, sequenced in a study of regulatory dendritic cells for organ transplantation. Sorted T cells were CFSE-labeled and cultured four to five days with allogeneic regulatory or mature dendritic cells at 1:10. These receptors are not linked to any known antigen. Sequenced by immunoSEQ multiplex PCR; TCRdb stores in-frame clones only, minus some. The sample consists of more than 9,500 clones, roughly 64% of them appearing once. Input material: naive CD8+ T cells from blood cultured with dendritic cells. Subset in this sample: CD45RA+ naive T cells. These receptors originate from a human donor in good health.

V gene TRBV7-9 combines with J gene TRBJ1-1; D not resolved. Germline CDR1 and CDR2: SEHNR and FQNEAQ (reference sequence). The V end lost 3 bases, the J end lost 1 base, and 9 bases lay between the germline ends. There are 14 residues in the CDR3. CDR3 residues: CASSFSGRNTEAFF. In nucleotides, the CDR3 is TGTGCCAGCAGCTTCTCAGGAAGGAACACTGAAGCTTTCTTT. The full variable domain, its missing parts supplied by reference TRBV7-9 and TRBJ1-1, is DTGVSQNPRHKITKRGQNVTFRCDPISEHNRLYWYRQTLGQGPEFLTYFQNEAQLEKSRLLSDRFSAERPKGSFSTLEIQRTEQGDSAMYLCASSFSGRNTEAFFGQGTRLTVV.

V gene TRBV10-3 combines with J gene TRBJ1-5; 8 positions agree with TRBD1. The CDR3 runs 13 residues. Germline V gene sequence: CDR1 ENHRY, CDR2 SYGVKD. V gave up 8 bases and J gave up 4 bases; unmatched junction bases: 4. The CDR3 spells CAISTGGNQPQHF. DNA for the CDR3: TGTGCCATCTCAACAGGGGGTAATCAGCCCCAGCATTTT.

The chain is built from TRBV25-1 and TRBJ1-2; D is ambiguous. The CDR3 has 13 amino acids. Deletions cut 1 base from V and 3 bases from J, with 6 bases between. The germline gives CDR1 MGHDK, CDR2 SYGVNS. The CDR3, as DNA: TGTGCCAGCAGTGAATTGGCCTACTATGGCTACACCTTC. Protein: CASSELAYYGYTF.

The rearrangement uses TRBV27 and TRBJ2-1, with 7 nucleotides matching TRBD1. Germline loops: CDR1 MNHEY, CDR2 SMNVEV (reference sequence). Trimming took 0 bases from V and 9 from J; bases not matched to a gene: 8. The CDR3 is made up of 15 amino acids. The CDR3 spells CASSLSATGMTEQFF. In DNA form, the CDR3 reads TGTGCCAGCAGTTTATCGGCGACAGGGATGACTGAGCAGTTCTTC.

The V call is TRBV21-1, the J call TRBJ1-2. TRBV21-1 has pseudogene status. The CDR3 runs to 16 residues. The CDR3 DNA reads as TGTGCCAGCAGGAAACCCCGGGACTTCCGTCACTATGGCTACACCTTC. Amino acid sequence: CASRKPRDFRHYGYTF.

CDR3 in amino acids: CASSVGSASGNTIYF. CDR3 nucleotide sequence: TGTGCCAGCAGCGTAGGTAGCGCTTCTGGAAACACCATATATTTT. V and J are TRBV9 and TRBJ1-3; no clear D. Germline lookup yields CDR1 SGDLS and CDR2 YYNGEE. There are 15 residues in the CDR3. The ends were cut back, 0 bases at V and 1 base at J, with 8 bases in the middle. Full variable domain (missing parts from reference TRBV9 and TRBJ1-3): DSGVTQTPKHLITATGQRVTLRCSPRSGDLSVYWYQQSLDQGLQFLIQYYNGEERAKGNILERFSAQQFPDLHSELNLSSLELGDSALYFCASSVGSASGNTIYFGEGSWLTVV.

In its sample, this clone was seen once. The CDR3 nucleotides are TGTGCCAGCAGCGTAGCAGACTCCGAGCAGTACTTC. This codes for CASSVADSEQYF. This chain uses TRBV9 with TRBJ2-7; no clear D gene. V was pared by 0 bases and J by 6 bases, with 7 bases between. Germline values: CDR1 SGDLS, CDR2 YYNGEE. This CDR3 is built from 12 residues.

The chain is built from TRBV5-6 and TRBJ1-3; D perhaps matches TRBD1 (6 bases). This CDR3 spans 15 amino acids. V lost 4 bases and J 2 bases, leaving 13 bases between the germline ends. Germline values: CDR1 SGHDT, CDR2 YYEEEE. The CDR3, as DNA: TGTGCCAGCAGCGTACAGGGAACGACTGGAAACACCATATATTTT. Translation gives CASSVQGTTGNTIYF.

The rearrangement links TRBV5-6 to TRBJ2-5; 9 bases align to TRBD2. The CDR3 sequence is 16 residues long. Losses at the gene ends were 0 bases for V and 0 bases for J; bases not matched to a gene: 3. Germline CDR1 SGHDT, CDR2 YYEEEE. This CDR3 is CASSLALAGNQETQYF. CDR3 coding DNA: TGTGCCAGCAGCTTGGCCCTAGCGGGAAACCAAGAGACCCAGTACTTC. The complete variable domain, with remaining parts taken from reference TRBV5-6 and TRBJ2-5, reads DAGVTQSPTHLIKTRGQQVTLRCSPKSGHDTVSWYQQALGQGPQFIFQYYEEEERQRGNFPDRFSGHQFPNYSSELNVNALLLGDSALYLCASSLALAGNQETQYFGPGTRLLVL.

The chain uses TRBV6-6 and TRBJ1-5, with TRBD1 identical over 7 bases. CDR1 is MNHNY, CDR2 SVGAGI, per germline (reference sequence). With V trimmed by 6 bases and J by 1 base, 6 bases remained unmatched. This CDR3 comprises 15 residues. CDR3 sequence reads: CASRTQGQSNQPQHF. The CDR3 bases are TGTGCCAGCAGGACACAGGGGCAAAGCAATCAGCCCCAGCATTTT.

The CDR3: CASSFTGSTDTQYF. The CDR3 DNA is TGTGCCAGCAGCTTTACAGGGAGCACAGATACGCAGTATTTT. The chain links TRBV5-6 to TRBJ2-3, with D tentatively TRBD1 (6 bases). V lost 2 bases, J lost 0 bases, and 7 bases lay in between. The CDR3 contains 14 residues. From germline, CDR1 is SGHDT and CDR2 YYEEEE. Supplemented by reference TRBV5-6 and TRBJ2-3, the full variable domain reads DAGVTQSPTHLIKTRGQQVTLRCSPKSGHDTVSWYQQALGQGPQFIFQYYEEEERQRGNFPDRFSGHQFPNYSSELNVNALLLGDSALYLCASSFTGSTDTQYFGPGTRLTVL.

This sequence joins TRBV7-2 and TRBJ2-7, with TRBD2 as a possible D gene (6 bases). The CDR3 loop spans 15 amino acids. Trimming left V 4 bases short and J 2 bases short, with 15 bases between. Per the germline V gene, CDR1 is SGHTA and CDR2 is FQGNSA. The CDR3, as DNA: TGTGCCAGCAGCTCTGGTCCCGGGACTCCCTACGAGCAGTACTTC. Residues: CASSSGPGTPYEQYF.